The rows below give T cell receptor beta chains drawn from one sample of a study of CD8 T cells in ankylosing spondylitis. Using its own MiXCR run on the 5' RACE reads, TCRdb lists one record per CDR3 protein. The sample holds some 800,000 distinct CDR3 sequences; about 11% are singletons and the top ten take 0.51%. The sequenced sample was blood, either unsorted or a sorted T cell fraction (not recorded which). The receptor source for this set is a male donor with ankylosing spondylitis. The CDR3 runs from the conserved cysteine through the conserved F or W. A D gene is named only where the DNA matches it firmly. Clone size is stated in some rows and not others, as once, few, many or a class when expanded.

j_gene: TRBJ1-1; abundance: .; v_gene: TRBV5-1; d_gene: .; CDR3aa: CASSPGSVSLKYLAFF; CDR3nt: TGCGCCAGCAGCCCCGGGAGCGTCTCCCTTAAGTACTTGGCTTTCTTT
j_gene: TRBJ1-1; abundance: .; v_gene: TRBV6-6; d_gene: TRBD1; CDR3aa: CASRSGGGTEAFF; CDR3nt: TGTGCCAGCAGGTCAGGGGGCGGCACTGAAGCTTTCTTT
j_gene: TRBJ2-1; abundance: many; v_gene: TRBV29-1; d_gene: .; CDR3aa: CSVDSFSYNEQFF; CDR3nt: TGCAGCGTTGACAGTTTCTCCTACAATGAGCAGTTCTTC
j_gene: TRBJ1-5; abundance: .; v_gene: TRBV6-1; d_gene: TRBD1; CDR3aa: CASSENLRQGSINQPQHF; CDR3nt: TGTGCCAGCAGTGAAAATCTGAGACAGGGGTCGATCAATCAGCCCCAGCATTTT
j_gene: TRBJ1-5; abundance: .; v_gene: TRBV6-2/TRBV6-3; d_gene: .; CDR3aa: CASTRAGQGNQPQHF; CDR3nt: TGTGCCAGCACCCGGGCAGGGCAGGGAAATCAGCCCCAGCATTTT
j_gene: TRBJ1-2; abundance: few; v_gene: TRBV6-2/TRBV6-3; d_gene: .; CDR3aa: CASSHPPGRPNYGYTF; CDR3nt: TGTGCCAGCAGCCATCCACCGGGACGGCCTAACTATGGCTACACCTTC
j_gene: TRBJ2-7; abundance: .; v_gene: TRBV5-8; d_gene: .; CDR3aa: CASSGTGLSGVSYEQYF; CDR3nt: TGTGCCAGCAGCGGGACCGGACTTTCAGGGGTTTCCTACGAGCAGTACTTC
j_gene: TRBJ1-2; abundance: .; v_gene: TRBV20-1; d_gene: .; CDR3aa: CSARVMGGDYGYTF; CDR3nt: TGCAGTGCTAGAGTCATGGGGGGCGACTATGGCTACACCTTC
j_gene: TRBJ1-2; abundance: .; v_gene: TRBV18; d_gene: .; CDR3aa: CASSPLTPTPRDYGYTF; CDR3nt: TGTGCCAGCTCACCTCTGACACCTACCCCGAGGGACTATGGCTACACCTTC
j_gene: TRBJ2-1; abundance: few; v_gene: TRBV28; d_gene: TRBD2; CDR3aa: CASTPSGREDEQFF; CDR3nt: TGTGCCAGCACCCCTAGCGGGAGAGAGGATGAGCAGTTCTTC
j_gene: TRBJ1-1; abundance: many; v_gene: TRBV29-1; d_gene: .; CDR3aa: CSVERGGGTEAFF; CDR3nt: TGCAGCGTTGAAAGAGGAGGGGGCACTGAAGCTTTCTTT
j_gene: TRBJ2-3; abundance: .; v_gene: TRBV9; d_gene: .; CDR3aa: CASSGSGHILWDTQYF; CDR3nt: TGTGCCAGCAGCGGAAGCGGGCACATCCTGTGGGATACGCAGTATTTT
j_gene: TRBJ2-3; abundance: few; v_gene: TRBV20-1; d_gene: .; CDR3aa: CSAVTGNTDTQYF; CDR3nt: TGCAGTGCGGTCACGGGGAACACAGATACGCAGTATTTT
j_gene: TRBJ2-7; abundance: .; v_gene: TRBV12-3/TRBV12-4; d_gene: TRBD1; CDR3aa: CASNLGQAEQYF; CDR3nt: TGTGCCAGCAACCTGGGACAGGCCGAGCAGTACTTC
j_gene: TRBJ2-1; abundance: few; v_gene: TRBV5-1; d_gene: .; CDR3aa: CASSFDVGSYNEQFF; CDR3nt: TGCGCCAGCAGCTTCGATGTTGGCTCCTACAATGAGCAGTTCTTC
j_gene: TRBJ2-7; abundance: many; v_gene: TRBV10-3; d_gene: TRBD2; CDR3aa: CAISESSGRAYEQYF; CDR3nt: TGTGCCATCAGTGAGTCTAGCGGGAGGGCCTACGAGCAGTACTTC
j_gene: TRBJ2-2; abundance: few; v_gene: TRBV25-1; d_gene: TRBD1; CDR3aa: CASSEYWTGGTGELFF; CDR3nt: TGTGCCAGCAGTGAATACTGGACAGGAGGCACCGGGGAGCTGTTTTTT
j_gene: TRBJ2-5; abundance: few; v_gene: TRBV18; d_gene: TRBD2; CDR3aa: CASSRGTSETGTQYF; CDR3nt: TGTGCCAGCTCACGGGGGACTAGCGAGACGGGGACCCAGTACTTC
j_gene: TRBJ1-5; abundance: .; v_gene: TRBV7-2; d_gene: TRBD1; CDR3aa: CARSPKGAQPQHF; CDR3nt: TGTGCCAGAAGCCCCAAGGGGGCTCAGCCCCAGCATTTT
j_gene: TRBJ1-1; abundance: .; v_gene: TRBV11-2; d_gene: .; CDR3aa: CASLMRRGDNTEAFF; CDR3nt: TGTGCCAGTCTTATGAGGAGGGGCGATAACACTGAAGCTTTCTTT
j_gene: TRBJ1-1; abundance: few; v_gene: TRBV9; d_gene: .; CDR3aa: CASSVDGYMNTEAFF; CDR3nt: TGTGCCAGCAGCGTAGACGGTTATATGAACACTGAAGCTTTCTTT
j_gene: TRBJ1-2; abundance: few; v_gene: TRBV28; d_gene: TRBD1; CDR3aa: CASSSLGTGDGYTF; CDR3nt: TGTGCCAGCAGTTCTCTCGGGACAGGGGACGGCTACACCTTC
j_gene: TRBJ2-4; abundance: .; v_gene: TRBV5-1; d_gene: TRBD2; CDR3aa: CASSPPLLAVKNIQYF; CDR3nt: TGCGCCAGCAGCCCACCCCTACTAGCGGTTAAAAACATTCAGTACTTC
j_gene: TRBJ2-1; abundance: many; v_gene: TRBV10-2; d_gene: .; CDR3aa: CASSEGYNEQFF; CDR3nt: TGCGCCAGCAGTGAGGGGTACAATGAGCAGTTCTTC
j_gene: TRBJ1-6; abundance: few; v_gene: TRBV7-9; d_gene: .; CDR3aa: CASSGDLGSPLHF; CDR3nt: TGTGCCAGCAGCGGGGACTTGGGCTCACCCCTCCACTTT
j_gene: TRBJ2-3; abundance: few; v_gene: TRBV20-1; d_gene: TRBD2; CDR3aa: CSATDLAGSFTDTQYF; CDR3nt: TGCAGTGCTACGGACTTAGCGGGCTCCTTCACAGATACGCAGTATTTT
j_gene: TRBJ2-1; abundance: many; v_gene: TRBV4-3; d_gene: .; CDR3aa: CASSQDYPQDNEQFF; CDR3nt: TGCGCCAGCAGCCAAGATTATCCACAGGACAATGAGCAGTTCTTC
j_gene: TRBJ2-3; abundance: .; v_gene: TRBV12-3/TRBV12-4; d_gene: .; CDR3aa: CASSLEHDDAGDTQYF; CDR3nt: TGTGCCAGCAGTTTAGAACATGACGACGCAGGGGATACGCAGTATTTT
j_gene: TRBJ2-1; abundance: many; v_gene: TRBV7-2; d_gene: TRBD2; CDR3aa: CASSRLAGVYNEQFF; CDR3nt: TGTGCCAGCAGCAGACTAGCGGGAGTATACAATGAGCAGTTCTTC
j_gene: TRBJ2-7; abundance: few; v_gene: TRBV11-2; d_gene: .; CDR3aa: CASSLRGHYGAYEQYF; CDR3nt: TGTGCCAGCAGCTTGAGAGGGCATTACGGGGCGTACGAGCAGTACTTC
j_gene: TRBJ2-5; abundance: many; v_gene: TRBV29-1; d_gene: .; CDR3aa: CSVTRETQYF; CDR3nt: TGCAGCGTTACACGAGAGACCCAGTACTTC
j_gene: TRBJ2-7; abundance: .; v_gene: TRBV7-8; d_gene: TRBD2; CDR3aa: CASSLGWGSAGAYEQYF; CDR3nt: TGTGCCAGCAGCTTAGGGTGGGGTTCAGCGGGAGCCTACGAGCAGTACTTC
j_gene: TRBJ1-2; abundance: few; v_gene: TRBV6-1; d_gene: .; CDR3aa: CASSRTRNYGYTF; CDR3nt: TGTGCCAGCAGTCGGACTAGAAACTATGGCTACACCTTC
j_gene: TRBJ2-6; abundance: .; v_gene: TRBV3-1; d_gene: .; CDR3aa: CASSQGLRRSGANVLTF; CDR3nt: TGTGCCAGCAGCCAAGGGCTCCGACGCTCTGGGGCCAACGTCCTGACTTTC
j_gene: TRBJ2-2; abundance: many; v_gene: TRBV5-5; d_gene: .; CDR3aa: CASSYSERTNTGELFF; CDR3nt: TGTGCCAGCAGCTATTCGGAGCGCACGAACACCGGGGAGCTGTTTTTT
j_gene: TRBJ2-6; abundance: few; v_gene: TRBV7-7; d_gene: .; CDR3aa: CASSDPGANVLTF; CDR3nt: TGTGCTAGCAGCGACCCTGGGGCCAACGTCCTGACTTTC
j_gene: TRBJ1-1; abundance: .; v_gene: TRBV28; d_gene: TRBD1; CDR3aa: CASSFPGQGTTEAFF; CDR3nt: TGTGCCAGCAGTTTCCCTGGACAGGGAACCACTGAAGCTTTCTTT
j_gene: TRBJ2-2; abundance: many; v_gene: TRBV20-1; d_gene: TRBD2; CDR3aa: CSARGFLFAGGNTGELFF; CDR3nt: TGCAGTGCTAGGGGTTTTCTGTTCGCGGGAGGTAACACCGGGGAGCTGTTTTTT
j_gene: TRBJ2-7; abundance: .; v_gene: TRBV4-2; d_gene: .; CDR3aa: CASSQVSLYSYEQYF; CDR3nt: TGTGCCAGCAGCCAAGTTAGCCTATACTCCTACGAGCAGTACTTC
j_gene: TRBJ1-4; abundance: .; v_gene: TRBV27; d_gene: .; CDR3aa: CASSLNRYEKLFF; CDR3nt: TGTGCCAGCAGTTTGAATCGTTATGAAAAACTGTTTTTT
j_gene: TRBJ2-1; abundance: few; v_gene: TRBV6-5; d_gene: .; CDR3aa: CASSSTSGEQFF; CDR3nt: TGTGCCAGCAGTTCGACTAGTGGTGAGCAGTTCTTC
j_gene: TRBJ2-7; abundance: few; v_gene: TRBV20-1; d_gene: .; CDR3aa: CSARDEVDPYEQYF; CDR3nt: TGCAGTGCTAGAGATGAGGTAGATCCCTACGAGCAGTACTTC
j_gene: TRBJ2-7; abundance: few; v_gene: TRBV7-2; d_gene: .; CDR3aa: CASSSTGYYSYEQYF; CDR3nt: TGTGCCAGCAGCTCTACAGGGTATTATTCTTACGAGCAGTACTTC
j_gene: TRBJ2-1; abundance: many; v_gene: TRBV20-1; d_gene: TRBD2; CDR3aa: CSATRGARGNEQFF; CDR3nt: TGCAGTGCTACGCGGGGGGCCCGGGGGAATGAGCAGTTCTTC
j_gene: TRBJ1-4; abundance: .; v_gene: TRBV6-1; d_gene: TRBD1; CDR3aa: CASSEMWDRAEKLFF; CDR3nt: TGTGCCAGCAGTGAAATGTGGGACAGGGCTGAAAAACTGTTTTTT
j_gene: TRBJ2-1; abundance: few; v_gene: TRBV20-1; d_gene: .; CDR3aa: CSAREGPGEQFF; CDR3nt: TGCAGTGCTAGAGAGGGCCCGGGTGAGCAGTTCTTC
j_gene: TRBJ2-3; abundance: many; v_gene: TRBV5-4; d_gene: .; CDR3aa: CASSDRRGSTDTQYF; CDR3nt: TGTGCCAGCAGCGACCGAAGGGGTAGCACAGATACGCAGTATTTT
j_gene: TRBJ2-1; abundance: .; v_gene: TRBV5-6; d_gene: .; CDR3aa: CAMGSGPINEQFF; CDR3nt: TGTGCCATGGGCTCCGGACCCATCAATGAGCAGTTCTTC
j_gene: TRBJ2-5; abundance: few; v_gene: TRBV25-1; d_gene: TRBD2; CDR3aa: CASSERLAGGETQYF; CDR3nt: TGTGCCAGCAGTGAGCGACTAGCGGGAGGGGAGACCCAGTACTTC
j_gene: TRBJ2-1; abundance: many; v_gene: TRBV20-1; d_gene: TRBD2; CDR3aa: CSARGLAGVSYNEQFF; CDR3nt: TGCAGTGCTAGAGGACTAGCGGGGGTGTCCTACAATGAGCAGTTCTTC
j_gene: TRBJ1-1; abundance: few; v_gene: TRBV20-1; d_gene: TRBD1; CDR3aa: CSGSTGLNTEAFF; CDR3nt: TGCAGTGGTTCGACAGGGCTGAACACTGAAGCTTTCTTT
j_gene: TRBJ2-7; abundance: few; v_gene: TRBV12-3/TRBV12-4; d_gene: TRBD2; CDR3aa: CASSFGLAGDEQYF; CDR3nt: TGTGCCAGCAGTTTCGGACTAGCCGGGGACGAGCAGTACTTC
j_gene: TRBJ1-2; abundance: .; v_gene: TRBV9; d_gene: .; CDR3aa: CASSAVNFGYTF; CDR3nt: TGTGCCAGCAGCGCCGTAAACTTCGGCTACACCTTC